This TCR beta chain was captured by sequencing in a study of regulatory T cells in long-lasting Graves disease. Time point meaning: persistent/refractory GD, antithyroid drugs over 5 years with positive TRAb. The TCR library was made from RNA that had been extracted from PBMCs in TRIzol. General observations from the study: Repertoires from persistent disease leaned toward TRBV28, TRBJ1-2 and TRBJ2-5.

Sequencing libraries for TCR beta were prepared with iRepertoire HTBI primers and Arm-PCR of CDR3 regions. TCRdb itself ran the multiplex PCR reads through MiXCR, one entry per CDR3 protein. The top ten hold approximately 28% of the sample, which has about 420,000 distinct CDR3 sequences, around 22% seen once. This CDR3 has 17 residues. V was pared by 2 bases and J by 4 bases, with 17 bases between. Per the germline V gene, CDR1 is MDHEN and CDR2 is SYDVKM. This clonotype was counted a few times. The antigen is unknown. The sequenced sample was peripheral blood mononuclear cells (PBMCs), obtained when the disease was refractory, from a patient treated with antithyroid drugs. This TCR was sampled from a female donor with Graves disease. V usage is TRBV28 and J usage is TRBJ2-2; the D call may be TRBD1 or TRBD2 (5 bases each). The DNA of the CDR3 is TGTGCCAGCAGTTTAGGGGTCATCAGTGGGGGCACCGGGGAGCTGTTTTTT. As protein: CASSLGVISGGTGELFF.